The clone carrying this TCR beta chain was counted a few times. Different DNA sequences within this sample yield the same CDR3. This sample is drawn from a study of cytomegalovirus exposure and HLA in healthy donors. Amplification used 60 Vbeta primers and 13 Jbeta primers. Here immunoSEQ multiplex PCR was the method, and the copy in TCRdb shows in-frame clones only, minus some. This sample has about 190,000 clones, with 70% to 75% found just once. Per the germline V gene, CDR1 is SGHAT and CDR2 is FQNNGV. Losses at the gene ends were 5 bases for V and 5 bases for J; bases not matched to a gene: 5. The CDR3 runs 14 residues.

This sequence originates from a man aged 25-45 years in good health and CMV-seropositive. Specimen: PBMCs. The chain is built from TRBV11-2 and TRBJ1-4; TRBD1 matches at 7 bases. CDR3: CASSPGTANEKLFF. DNA of the CDR3: TGTGCCAGCAGCCCGGGGACAGCGAATGAAAAACTGTTTTTT. The full variable domain, rest sourced from reference TRBV11-2 and TRBJ1-4, is EAGVAQSPRYKIIEKRQSVAFWCNPISGHATLYWYQQILGQGPKLLIQFQNNGVVDDSQLPKDRFSAERLKGVDSTLKIQPAKLEDSAVYLCASSPGTANEKLFFGSGTQLSVL.